This record looks at one T cell receptor beta chain sequence and its context. The antigen is unknown. This CDR3 region has 16 residues. The germline CDR1 and CDR2 sequences are SGHDT and YYEEEE. This specimen comes from a study of CXCR3-negative and CXCR3-positive naive CD8 T cells. About the research overall: A total of 130 million or so TRB reads was generated, with about 1.5 +/- 0.3 million per library. Broader study findings: TRB CDR3 hydrophobicity was greater in CXCR3-positive naive cells than in CXCR3-negative naive cells.

Among CD8+ T cells, naive ones were CD45RO-CCR7+CD27+CD95-. TRB cDNA libraries were made by UMI-labeled 5' RACE. TCRdb reprocessed the 5' RACE reads and keeps a single row for each CDR3 protein, giving no DNA. Found here are roughly 93,000 distinct CDR3 sequences; the top ten clones hold about 1%. This receptor was taken from a human donor in good health. Some clones in this sample may be carry-over from other donors' samples. Specimen: naive CXCR3+ CD8+ T cells from blood. Subset given: CD45RO-CCR7+CD27+CD95- naive CD8+ T cells expressing CXCR3 (TNR3+). The V gene is TRBV5-6, the J gene TRBJ2-1. The CDR3 region is CASSSEAGGSYNEQFF.